Presented here are 4 T cell receptor beta chains from one specimen sequenced in a study of OX40 agonist ivuxolimab in advanced cancers. Only in-frame clones appear in the TCRdb table, and some are missing; sequencing was by immunoSEQ multiplex PCR. The sample holds 45,000 to 50,000 clones, approximately 86% seen once. Material: CD4+ or CD8+ T cells sorted from blood, obtained in a trial of the OX40 agonist ivuxolimab. These receptors were obtained from an adult with an advanced solid tumor such as melanoma, head and neck, liver or kidney cancer.

The J gene is TRBJ2-7, the V gene TRBV6-5; 8 nucleotides line up with TRBD1. The CDR3 is made up of 13 amino acids. With 5 bases clipped from V and 4 bases from J, the junction kept 4 bases outside the gene matches. Per the germline V gene, CDR1 is MNHEY and CDR2 is SVGAGI. This chain's CDR3 is CASSRTGRYEQYF. The CDR3 DNA is TGTGCCAGCAGTAGGACAGGGAGGTACGAGCAGTACTTC.

The chain joins TRBV11-2 to TRBJ2-5; D is unresolved. The CDR3 consists of 13 residues. V dropped 3 bases and J dropped 4 bases, with 9 bases sitting between them. Germline CDR1 and CDR2: SGHAT and FQNNGV. In nucleotides, the CDR3 is TGTGCCAGCAGCTTCGAAGCGTCAGAGACCCAGTACTTC. It translates to CASSFEASETQYF. The complete variable domain, with remaining parts taken from reference TRBV11-2 and TRBJ2-5, reads EAGVAQSPRYKIIEKRQSVAFWCNPISGHATLYWYQQILGQGPKLLIQFQNNGVVDDSQLPKDRFSAERLKGVDSTLKIQPAKLEDSAVYLCASSFEASETQYFGPGTRLLVL.

The V call is TRBV7-2, the J call TRBJ2-1; 8 bases line up with TRBD2. Germline loops: CDR1 SGHTA, CDR2 FQGNSA. V was clipped by 10 bases and J by 4 bases; unmatched bases: 12. The CDR3 has 15 amino acids. Here the CDR3 DNA reads TGTGCCACAACAAAAACTAGCGGCCGTTACAATGAGCAGTTCTTC. This gives the protein CATTKTSGRYNEQFF.

This chain links TRBV29-1 with TRBJ2-5; the D is unclear. Trimming left V 1 base short and J 2 bases short, with 11 bases between. The CDR3 covers 14 residues. Per the germline V gene, CDR1 is SQVTM and CDR2 is ANQGSEA. The CDR3 loop reads CSVEGQAIQETQYF. The CDR3 bases are TGCAGCGTTGAAGGGCAGGCGATTCAAGAGACCCAGTACTTC.